This T cell receptor (beta chain) was sequenced during a study of T cells in localized non-small cell lung cancer (dated by TCRdb to 2018 to 2020). Regarding the complete study: T cell repertoires of 236 early-stage NSCLC patients were analyzed, with tumors being compared against uninvolved tumor-adjacent lungs. Of the NSCLC patients, roughly 130 were male and about 97 were female, and the mean age was roughly 61 years. The cohort consisted of 200 to 300 treatment-naive NSCLC patients whose localized lung tumors had been resected.

At diagnosis, peripheral blood, uninvolved tumor-adjacent lung and tumor were collected and stored as a combination of fresh-frozen and FFPE material. For TCR repertoire profiling, blood samples were analyzed as peripheral blood mononuclear cells. On this clone itself: The target of this receptor is not known. Per-base qualities were not stored, and no clone one base away is much larger.

The immunoSEQ Assay was used to sequence TCR beta CDR3 regions from DNA. The paper's processing steps were these. To compute T cell density, TCR beta template counts were normalized to usable DNA, which was estimated by amplifying housekeeping genes. Richness was estimated with the preseqR package, extrapolating to 400,000 templates for PBMC samples and 120,000 templates for tissue samples. Clonality was calculated as one minus Pielou's evenness. Differential abundance testing on productive amino-acid clonotypes, with a minimum total count of 5 and an alpha of 0.1, was used to identify tissue-enriched TCRs. The Jaccard Index and the Morisita Overlap Index were used to quantify repertoire overlap between compartments. GLIPH clustered TCR beta CDR3s with public tetramer-defined viral CDR3s; viral motifs required at least three viral sequences plus V-gene enrichment. TCRdb mirrors the immuneACCESS table, restricted to in-frame sequences. Some clones are absent from its copies; in checked studies, under half trace to an unresolved V gene, and the reason for the others is unknown. For V, J and clone size, that table is used; D and trimming come from the DNA. The sample records about 130,000 clones, 70% to 90% of which are singletons. Approximately 1.5% of the sample is held by the ten biggest clonotypes.

Results the study describes overall, beyond this receptor: Because multi-region sequencing of the tumors was not done, intratumor heterogeneity could not be ruled out. Since the design was exploratory, TCR variables were selected using unadjusted p-values with no false-discovery rate correction. Longer overall survival was associated with higher T cell density in blood, whereas shorter survival was associated with higher clonality in adjacent lung. Uninvolved tumor-adjacent lung showed the highest T cell clonality, higher than tumor, which suggests more focused antigenic responses in the adjacent lung. A median of approximately 57 of the top 100 tumor clones were detected in paired uninvolved adjacent lung, and about 29 of these tumor clones were also found among the top 100 clones of the paired uninvolved adjacent lung.

Relative to germline, V is missing 4 bases and J is missing 1 base, with 7 bases of the junction outside any gene match. CDR1 and CDR2 were assigned from the germline V gene (reference sequence) as SGHNT and YYREEE. The CDR3 holds 16 amino acids from the cysteine to the phenylalanine. CDR3 DNA is the only sequence kept; it has 48 bases, read in frame from the first base. The V and J genes are TRBV5-4 and TRBJ2-1; TRBD2 lines up with 8 middle nucleotides. The TCR originated in a female donor older than 55 with stage I lung adenocarcinoma. This material consisted of peripheral blood, taken before any cancer treatment. The sequenced DNA: TGTGCCAGCAGCCTGTCACTAGCGGTTTCCTACAATGAGCAGTTCTTC. This is translated as CASSLSLAVSYNEQFF.